The 16 T cell receptor beta chains given below trace back to one sample, sequenced in a study of siplizumab effects on memory and regulatory T cells. Profiling relied on immunoSEQ multiplex PCR, and the TCRdb table lists in-frame clones only, not all of them. Counted here are around 95,000 clones, 85% to 95% occurring once; the ten biggest clones make up roughly 1.4%. Sequencing was carried out using non-Treg CD4+ T cells sorted from blood. All receptors come from a human donor in good health.

The chain joins TRBV18 to TRBJ1-1; D unclear. This CDR3 comprises 15 residues. The germline CDR1 and CDR2 sequences are KGHSH and LQKENI. V shed 2 bases and J shed 4 bases, with 14 bases lying between them. CDR3 residues: CASSPLSTRGTEAFF. CDR3 DNA: TGTGCCAGCTCACCATTGTCGACCCGGGGCACTGAAGCTTTCTTT.

This chain connects TRBV6-5 to TRBJ2-7; D is unclear. CDR1 is MNHEY, CDR2 SVGAGI, per germline. This CDR3 has 12 amino acids. V gave up 6 bases and J gave up 2 bases, with 8 bases separating them. The CDR3 loop reads CASRPPTYEQYF. DNA for the CDR3: TGTGCCAGCAGGCCCCCCACCTACGAGCAGTACTTC.

J is TRBJ2-1 and V is TRBV19; possibly TRBD2 for D (6 bases). The germline gives CDR1 LNHDA, CDR2 SQIVND (reference sequence). This CDR3 comprises 16 residues. The V end lost 5 bases, the J end lost 4 bases, and 18 bases lay between the germline ends. The CDR3: CASSPHGGRDYNEQFF. The CDR3, as DNA: TGTGCCAGTAGTCCCCATGGGGGGAGAGATTACAATGAGCAGTTCTTC.

V is TRBV7-9 and J is TRBJ2-1; no clear D. Trimming stripped 2 bases from V and 5 bases from J, with 13 bases between. The CDR3 covers 15 residues. CDR1 is SEHNR and CDR2 is FQNEAQ in the germline V gene (reference sequence). CDR3: CASSLSPPTNNEQFF. In DNA form, the CDR3 reads TGTGCCAGCAGCTTATCACCCCCAACAAACAATGAGCAGTTCTTC.

This chain connects TRBV19 to TRBJ2-7, with D hard to call. V dropped 3 bases and J dropped 6 bases, with 9 bases sitting between them. CDR1 and CDR2 from the germline V gene are LNHDA and SQIVND (reference sequence). The CDR3 is made up of 12 amino acids. CDR3 residues: CASSMHGVEQYF. The CDR3 DNA is TGTGCCAGTAGTATGCATGGAGTCGAGCAGTACTTC.

The chain uses TRBV7-3 and TRBJ2-2; D is uncertain. This CDR3 is 14 amino acids long. Trimming cost V 5 bases and J 5 bases, with 12 bases left between them. Germline assignment: CDR1 SGHTA and CDR2 FQGTGA. CDR3 sequence reads: CASSRRTDTGELFF. CDR3 bases: TGTGCCAGCAGCCGTCGGACGGATACCGGGGAGCTGTTTTTT.

The genes are TRBV7-2 and TRBJ2-1; 9 bases are a match to TRBD2. Germline values: CDR1 SGHTA, CDR2 FQGNSA. V trimming: 4 bases; J trimming: 7 bases; junction bases outside the gene matches: 11. This CDR3 contains 16 residues. For the CDR3, the DNA is TGTGCCAGCAGCTCCTTAGGAGCGGGAGGCGGGAATGAGCAGTTCTTC. It yields the protein CASSSLGAGGGNEQFF. Based on the CDR3 plus reference TRBV7-2 and TRBJ2-1, the full variable domain is GAGVSQSPSNKVTEKGKDVELRCDPISGHTALYWYRQSLGQGLEFLIYFQGNSAPDKSGLPSDRFSAERTGGSVSTLTIQRTQQEDSAVYLCASSSLGAGGGNEQFFGPGTRLTVL.

This clone has only one observation. The rearrangement uses TRBV4-1 and TRBJ2-2; 8 nucleotides line up with TRBD2. The CDR3 consists of 15 residues. V was clipped by 1 base and J by 6 bases; unmatched bases: 4. Germline values: CDR1 MGHRA, CDR2 YSYEKL. The CDR3 loop is CASSQVTSVSGELFF. DNA of the CDR3: TGCGCCAGCAGCCAAGTGACTAGCGTTTCCGGGGAGCTGTTTTTT.

The chain links TRBV6-5 to TRBJ2-5; no clear D. Between the trimmed V and J ends, which lost 6 bases and 3 bases, there was a span of 5 bases. Germline CDR1 is MNHEY and CDR2 is SVGAGI. The CDR3 length is 11 residues. CDR3 in DNA: TGTGCCAGCAGCCGCAAAGAGACCCAGTACTTC. Translated, it gives CASSRKETQYF.

The CDR3 region is CATQPSRNSNQPQHF. The CDR3 coding sequence is TGTGCCACCCAACCATCCCGGAATAGCAATCAGCCCCAGCATTTT. The chain is built from TRBV2 and TRBJ1-5; D not certain. The CDR3 spans 15 residues. V was pared by 10 bases and J by 0 bases, with 16 bases between. From germline, CDR1 is SNHLY and CDR2 FYNNEI.

This rearrangement joins TRBV19 to TRBJ2-7; maybe TRBD2 (6 bases). This CDR3 is built from 15 residues. CDR1 and CDR2 (germline): LNHDA, SQIVND (reference sequence). The V gene lost 7 bases and the J gene lost 3 bases, with 19 bases spanning the gap. CDR3 in amino acids: CASTERGAGNYEQYF. CDR3 nucleotides: TGTGCCAGTACGGAGCGCGGGGCGGGGAACTACGAGCAGTACTTC.

The chain links TRBV5-4 to TRBJ1-3; D may be TRBD1 (5 bases). Trimming pared 4 bases from V and 0 bases from J, leaving 14 bases between. The CDR3 is 16 residues long. In germline, CDR1 is SGHNT, CDR2 YYREEE (reference sequence). For the CDR3, the DNA is TGTGCCAGCAGCCCGGGACCCCAAAGCTCTGGAAACACCATATATTTT. Amino acid sequence: CASSPGPQSSGNTIYF.

The genes are TRBV5-1 and TRBJ1-1, with TRBD1 matching 7 bases. The V and J ends lost 4 bases and 1 base, in that order; junction bases with no gene match: 7. This CDR3 comprises 15 residues. Germline V lookup: CDR1 SGHRS, CDR2 YFSETQ. CDR3 coding DNA: TGCGCCAGCAGCCTACAGGGGCCACCGAACACTGAAGCTTTCTTT. This translates into CASSLQGPPNTEAFF.

This chain connects TRBV5-1 to TRBJ1-5; D gene ambiguous. V was clipped by 0 bases and J by 2 bases, with 9 bases between them. CDR1 and CDR2 (germline): SGHRS, YFSETQ. The CDR3 is 15 residues long. The CDR3 protein is CASSLAGVGNQPQHF. The CDR3 nucleotides are TGCGCCAGCAGCTTGGCTGGGGTTGGCAATCAGCCCCAGCATTTT.

The chain employs TRBV13 and TRBJ2-5; possibly TRBD1 or TRBD2 for D (5 bases each). Per the germline V gene, CDR1 is PRHDT and CDR2 is FYEKMQ (reference sequence). This CDR3 spans 16 amino acids. The V end lost 3 bases, the J end lost 3 bases, and 17 bases lay between the germline ends. CDR3 sequence: CASSFTGTISEETQYF. CDR3 nucleotide sequence: TGTGCCAGCAGCTTCACCGGGACCATCTCTGAAGAGACCCAGTACTTC.

In its sample, this clone was seen once. The chain combines TRBV6-5 with TRBJ1-2, with a weak D call TRBD1 (5 bases). The germline CDR1 and CDR2 sequences are MNHEY and SVGAGI. V was cut by 6 bases and J by 4 bases, with 18 bases left in between. The CDR3 covers 15 residues. The CDR3 protein is CASRRDLRGIYGYTF. In nucleotides, the CDR3 is TGTGCCAGCAGAAGGGACCTTAGAGGGATCTATGGCTACACCTTC.